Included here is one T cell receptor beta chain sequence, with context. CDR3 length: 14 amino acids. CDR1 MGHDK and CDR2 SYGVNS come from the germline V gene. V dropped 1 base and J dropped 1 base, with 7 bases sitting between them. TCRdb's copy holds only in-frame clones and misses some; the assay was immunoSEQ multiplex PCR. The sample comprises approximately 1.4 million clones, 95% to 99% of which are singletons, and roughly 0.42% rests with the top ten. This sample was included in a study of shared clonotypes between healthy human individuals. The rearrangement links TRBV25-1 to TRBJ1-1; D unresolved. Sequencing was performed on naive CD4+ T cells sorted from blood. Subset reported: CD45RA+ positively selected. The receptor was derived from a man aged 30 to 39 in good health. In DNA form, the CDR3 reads TGTGCCAGCAGTGAATGGGCTCGGAACACTGAAGCTTTCTTT. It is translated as CASSEWARNTEAFF.